This is a list of T cell receptor beta chains from one sample in a study of shared clonotypes between healthy human individuals. Libraries were prepared by immunoSEQ multiplex PCR; TCRdb keeps only in-frame clonotypes and omits some of them. The sample gives over 1.5 million clones, around 98% of which show up once; about 0.42% is in the top ten. The sequenced sample was naive CD4+ T cells sorted from blood. The receptors come from a man aged 30 to 45 in good health. Each CDR3 is given with its conserved first and last residue. Each record gives: D gene, V gene, clone size, J gene, CDR3 DNA, CDR3 protein. The D gene is left open where the match is weak. The listing skips clone size in some rows; elsewhere it reads once, few, many or a size class.

d_gene: TRBD1
v_gene: TRBV7-9
abundance: NA
j_gene: TRBJ1-1
CDR3nt: TGTGCCAGCAGCTACCGGGGGACAGGAGGTGAGGCTTTCTTT
CDR3aa: CASSYRGTGGEAFF

d_gene: NA
v_gene: TRBV5-1
abundance: NA
j_gene: TRBJ2-3
CDR3nt: TGCGCCAGCAGCTTCCAGGGGTCGTCAGATACGCAGTATTTT
CDR3aa: CASSFQGSSDTQYF

d_gene: TRBD1
v_gene: TRBV5-4
abundance: NA
j_gene: TRBJ1-2
CDR3nt: TGTGCCAGCAGCCAGAGGACAGGGGCCTATGGCTACACCTTC
CDR3aa: CASSQRTGAYGYTF

d_gene: NA
v_gene: TRBV30
abundance: NA
j_gene: TRBJ2-7
CDR3nt: TGTGCCTGGAGTGTAGATCAACGTTACGAGCAGTACTTC
CDR3aa: CAWSVDQRYEQYF

d_gene: NA
v_gene: TRBV5-4
abundance: NA
j_gene: TRBJ2-2
CDR3nt: TGTGCCAGCAGCTTGGCCCCCGTTGGTGGTGACACCGGGGAGCTGTTTTTT
CDR3aa: CASSLAPVGGDTGELFF

d_gene: NA
v_gene: TRBV11-2
abundance: NA
j_gene: TRBJ1-3
CDR3nt: TGTGCCAGCAGCTTAGTGTCACAGCCATCCTCTGGAAACACCATATATTTT
CDR3aa: CASSLVSQPSSGNTIYF

d_gene: TRBD1
v_gene: TRBV5-5
abundance: NA
j_gene: TRBJ2-1
CDR3nt: TGTGCCAGCCACAGACAGGGTGATCAGGAGCAGTTCTTC
CDR3aa: CASHRQGDQEQFF

d_gene: NA
v_gene: TRBV5-4
abundance: NA
j_gene: TRBJ2-4
CDR3nt: TGTGCCAGCAGCTTCCGGGAAGGCAAAAACATTCAGTACTTC
CDR3aa: CASSFREGKNIQYF

d_gene: NA
v_gene: TRBV25-1
abundance: NA
j_gene: TRBJ2-7
CDR3nt: TGTGCCAGCAGTGATGGACAGAGGAACGAGCAGTACTTC
CDR3aa: CASSDGQRNEQYF

d_gene: TRBD1
v_gene: TRBV5-1
abundance: NA
j_gene: TRBJ1-1
CDR3nt: TGCGCCAGCAGCCCCGACAAGACAGGGGGTGAAGCTTTCTTT
CDR3aa: CASSPDKTGGEAFF

d_gene: NA
v_gene: TRBV5-1
abundance: NA
j_gene: TRBJ1-1
CDR3nt: TGCGCCAGCAGCTTGATAGGCAGGATGAACACTGAAGCTTTCTTT
CDR3aa: CASSLIGRMNTEAFF

d_gene: NA
v_gene: TRBV19
abundance: NA
j_gene: TRBJ2-1
CDR3nt: TGTGCCAGTATGGCTTACTCGCGACCGTACAATGAGCAGTTCTTC
CDR3aa: CASMAYSRPYNEQFF

d_gene: NA
v_gene: TRBV10-2
abundance: NA
j_gene: TRBJ1-5
CDR3nt: TGCGCCAGCAGGGACAGAAATCAGCCCCAGCATTTT
CDR3aa: CASRDRNQPQHF

d_gene: NA
v_gene: TRBV28
abundance: NA
j_gene: TRBJ1-5
CDR3nt: TGTGCCAGCGAACCCGAAGGGGAAACCTATAGCAATCAGCCCCAGCATTTT
CDR3aa: CASEPEGETYSNQPQHF

d_gene: NA
v_gene: TRBV18
abundance: NA
j_gene: TRBJ1-4
CDR3nt: TGTGCCAGCTCACCATTTAATTCTCAGGGACACGAAAAACTGTTTTTT
CDR3aa: CASSPFNSQGHEKLFF

d_gene: NA
v_gene: TRBV7-2
abundance: NA
j_gene: TRBJ2-7
CDR3nt: TGTGCCAGTCGGTCGCAACGGGGCAGCTCCTACGAGCAGTACTTC
CDR3aa: CASRSQRGSSYEQYF

d_gene: TRBD2
v_gene: TRBV2
abundance: once
j_gene: TRBJ2-2
CDR3nt: TGTGCCAGCAGTTTCTCTGGACTAGCTGGGGAGCTGTTTTTT
CDR3aa: CASSFSGLAGELFF

d_gene: TRBD1
v_gene: TRBV10-3
abundance: NA
j_gene: TRBJ2-3
CDR3nt: TGTGCCATAAACAGGGGCAGCACAGATACGCAGTATTTT
CDR3aa: CAINRGSTDTQYF

d_gene: TRBD2
v_gene: TRBV18
abundance: NA
j_gene: TRBJ2-7
CDR3nt: TGTGCCAGCTCAAAGTCGGCTAGCGGGAGCTACGAGCAGTACTTC
CDR3aa: CASSKSASGSYEQYF

d_gene: NA
v_gene: TRBV5-4
abundance: NA
j_gene: TRBJ2-3
CDR3nt: TGTGCCAGCAGCTCGACCCCAGATACGCAGTATTTT
CDR3aa: CASSSTPDTQYF

d_gene: NA
v_gene: TRBV10-1
abundance: NA
j_gene: TRBJ1-1
CDR3nt: TGCGCCAGCAGTGAGTCGGGCAGGGGGAACACTGAAGCTTTCTTT
CDR3aa: CASSESGRGNTEAFF

d_gene: NA
v_gene: TRBV9
abundance: NA
j_gene: TRBJ2-1
CDR3nt: TGTGCCAGCAGCGTAGATTGGCAGGGCAATGAGCAGTTCTTC
CDR3aa: CASSVDWQGNEQFF

d_gene: NA
v_gene: TRBV5-4
abundance: NA
j_gene: TRBJ1-1
CDR3nt: TGTGCCAGCAGACGCGGACAGACTTACACTGAAGCTTTCTTT
CDR3aa: CASRRGQTYTEAFF

d_gene: TRBD2
v_gene: TRBV2
abundance: NA
j_gene: TRBJ2-1
CDR3nt: TGTGCCAGCAGTGAAATCGGACTAGCGGGAGGGAATGAGCAGTTCTTC
CDR3aa: CASSEIGLAGGNEQFF

d_gene: NA
v_gene: TRBV11-2
abundance: NA
j_gene: TRBJ2-7
CDR3nt: TGTGCCAGCAGACGGCCAGGGAAGGGGGGGACCTACGAGCAGTACTTC
CDR3aa: CASRRPGKGGTYEQYF

d_gene: TRBD2
v_gene: TRBV14
abundance: NA
j_gene: TRBJ2-2
CDR3nt: TGTGCCAGCAGCCAGAGGACTAGCGGGAACACCGGGGAGCTGTTTTTT
CDR3aa: CASSQRTSGNTGELFF

d_gene: NA
v_gene: TRBV10-3
abundance: NA
j_gene: TRBJ1-1
CDR3nt: TGTGCCATCAGAGAAGTCACTGAAGCTTTCTTT
CDR3aa: CAIREVTEAFF

d_gene: TRBD2
v_gene: TRBV18
abundance: NA
j_gene: TRBJ2-1
CDR3nt: TGTGCCAGCTCACCGGGACTAGCGGGGTTGAAGTTCTTC
CDR3aa: CASSPGLAGLKFF

d_gene: TRBD1
v_gene: TRBV18
abundance: NA
j_gene: TRBJ1-5
CDR3nt: TGTGCCAGCTCACCGTTACCGGGACAGGGGGGTCAGCCCCAGCATTTT
CDR3aa: CASSPLPGQGGQPQHF

d_gene: TRBD1
v_gene: TRBV29-1
abundance: NA
j_gene: TRBJ1-2
CDR3nt: TGCAGCGTTCAATCCTCCGGGACAGGGTCTCGTGGCTACACCTTC
CDR3aa: CSVQSSGTGSRGYTF

d_gene: NA
v_gene: TRBV11-3
abundance: NA
j_gene: TRBJ2-5
CDR3nt: TGTGCCAGCAGCCCAGGCGGGGAGGAGACCCAGTACTTC
CDR3aa: CASSPGGEETQYF

d_gene: NA
v_gene: TRBV4-2
abundance: NA
j_gene: TRBJ2-7
CDR3nt: TGTGCCAGCAGCCAAGGGGCCAGACAAGACTACGAGCAGTACTTC
CDR3aa: CASSQGARQDYEQYF